The 11 T cell receptor beta chains given below trace back to one sample, sequenced in a study of T cell responses to AZD1222 COVID-19 vaccine. The method was immunoSEQ multiplex PCR; TCRdb's version includes in-frame clones alone and lacks a portion of them. The sample lists around 120,000 clones, approximately 90% occurring once. Source: peripheral blood, taken on day 0 of AZD1222 vaccination. Every receptor here comes from an adult in good health.

This clone was detected once. The chain uses TRBV2 and TRBJ2-1; the D gene is possibly TRBD2 (6 bases). CDR1 is SNHLY and CDR2 is FYNNEI in the germline V gene. Trimming left V 4 bases short and J 2 bases short, with 12 bases between. The CDR3 length is 15 residues. This CDR3 is CASSAGRSPYNEQFF. CDR3 DNA: TGTGCCAGCAGTGCCGGGAGAAGCCCCTACAATGAGCAGTTCTTC.

V gene TRBV3-1 (or the pseudogene TRBV3-2) combines with J gene TRBJ2-3; 11 bases agree with TRBD2. The V and J ends lost 8 bases and 5 bases, in that order; junction bases with no gene match: 9. The CDR3 loop spans 15 amino acids. Germline V gives CDR1 LGHDT, CDR2 YNNKEL (reference sequence). CDR3 protein: CASGFSGRALDTQYF. The CDR3, as DNA: TGTGCCAGCGGCTTTAGCGGGAGGGCCTTAGATACGCAGTATTTT.

This clone was recorded once. The chain is built from TRBV19 and TRBJ1-5; no clear D. The ends were cut back, 1 base at V and 3 bases at J, with 7 bases in the middle. Germline values: CDR1 LNHDA, CDR2 SQIVND (reference sequence). The CDR3 loop spans 14 amino acids. In nucleotides, the CDR3 is TGTGCCAGTAGTATAGCGGGGAACAATCAGCCCCAGCATTTT. Translated: CASSIAGNNQPQHF.

The chain employs TRBV27 and TRBJ2-7, with 8 bases aligning to TRBD2. Germline loops: CDR1 MNHEY, CDR2 SMNVEV (reference sequence). The CDR3 covers 16 residues. After removal of 4 bases from V and 7 bases from J, the junction contained 15 bases not matched to a gene. CDR3 sequence reads: CASSSPFGSGKGEQYF. The CDR3 region has the DNA TGTGCCAGCAGTTCTCCCTTCGGTAGCGGGAAAGGTGAGCAGTACTTC.

The V gene is TRBV19, the J gene TRBJ2-7; D possibly corresponds to TRBD1 (6 bases). Deletions cut 4 bases from V and 0 bases from J, with 10 bases between. Per germline, CDR1 LNHDA and CDR2 SQIVND (reference sequence). The CDR3 contains 14 residues. The CDR3 region is CASSKQGPSYEQYF. CDR3 sequence (DNA): TGTGCCAGTAGTAAACAGGGCCCCTCCTACGAGCAGTACTTC.

Comments on this clone: Sequence at one end of the junction differs from germline and may be a read error. V and J are TRBV6-1 and TRBJ2-2, with D maybe TRBD1 (6 bases). From germline, CDR1 is MNHNS and CDR2 SASEGT. There are 14 residues in the CDR3. The CDR3 is CASREGGNTGELFF. Written as DNA, the CDR3 is TGTGCCAGCAGGGAAGGGGGGAACACCGGGGAGCTGTTTTTT.

The chain joins TRBV19 to TRBJ2-1, with a weak D call TRBD2 (6 bases). There are 15 residues in the CDR3. V dropped 5 bases and J dropped 8 bases, with 19 bases sitting between them. CDR1 and CDR2 (germline): LNHDA, SQIVND (reference sequence). The CDR3 loop reads CASSYWRGGKDEQFF. The CDR3 DNA reads TGTGCCAGTAGTTATTGGCGGGGAGGTAAGGATGAGCAGTTCTTC.

In this sample, this clone turned up once. This rearrangement joins TRBV14 to TRBJ1-2; 7 nucleotides line up with TRBD1. Per the germline V gene, CDR1 is SGHDN and CDR2 is FVKESK. The trim removed 1 base at V and 4 bases at J, leaving 6 bases unmatched. The CDR3 length is 15 residues. Written as DNA, the CDR3 is TGTGCCAGCAGCCAAGGGACGGGACAGATCTATGGCTACACCTTC. It specifies CASSQGTGQIYGYTF.

The gene calls are TRBV4-3 and TRBJ1-1, with D possibly matching TRBD1 (5 bases). Germline CDR1 reads LGHNA; CDR2 reads YSLEER. The V gene lost 0 bases and the J gene lost 1 base, with 6 bases spanning the gap. The CDR3 is made up of 14 amino acids. The CDR3 DNA reads TGCGCCAGCAGCCAAGATCAGGGGAACACTGAAGCTTTCTTT. Its protein is CASSQDQGNTEAFF.

The chain couples TRBV9 to TRBJ2-1, with 11 nucleotides matching TRBD2. The CDR3 is 16 residues long. From germline, CDR1 is SGDLS and CDR2 YYNGEE. V gave up 1 base and J gave up 4 bases; unmatched junction bases: 4. CDR3 loop: CASSVTSGRPYNEQFF. The CDR3 DNA sequence: TGTGCCAGCAGCGTAACTAGCGGGAGACCGTACAATGAGCAGTTCTTC.

To note about this clone: An end of the junction differs from the germline gene, which may be a read error. The chain recombines TRBV6-1 with TRBJ2-1, with a possible D match to TRBD2 (6 bases). Germline assignment: CDR1 MNHNS and CDR2 SASEGT. The CDR3 is 15 amino acids. The CDR3 reads CASREVPGTYNEQFF. In nucleotides, the CDR3 is TGTGCCAGCAGGGAAGTCCCCGGGACTTACAATGAGCAGTTCTTC.